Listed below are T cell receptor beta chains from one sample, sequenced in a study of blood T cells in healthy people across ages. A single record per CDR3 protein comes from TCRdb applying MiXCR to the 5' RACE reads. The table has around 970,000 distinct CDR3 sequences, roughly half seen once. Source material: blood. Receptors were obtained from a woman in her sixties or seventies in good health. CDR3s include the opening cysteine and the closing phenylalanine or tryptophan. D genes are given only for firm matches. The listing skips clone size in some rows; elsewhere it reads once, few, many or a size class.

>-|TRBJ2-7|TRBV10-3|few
CAISKDTSYEQYF
TGTGCCATCAGTAAAGACACATCCTACGAGCAGTACTTC
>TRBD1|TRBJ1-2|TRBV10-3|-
CAIRGLTWTGPDGYTF
TGTGCCATCAGGGGACTGACTTGGACAGGACCCGATGGCTACACCTTC
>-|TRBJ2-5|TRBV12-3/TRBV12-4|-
CASSIRGTEKETQYF
TGTGCCAGCAGTATCCGGGGGACAGAAAAAGAGACCCAGTACTTC
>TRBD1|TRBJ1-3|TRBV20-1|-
CSASDRASGNTIYF
TGCAGTGCTAGCGACAGGGCGAGTGGAAACACCATATATTTT
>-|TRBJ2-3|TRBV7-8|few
CASSFQGGRTTDTQYF
TGTGCCAGCAGCTTCCAGGGCGGACGCACCACAGATACGCAGTATTTT
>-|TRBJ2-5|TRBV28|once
CASRAPLRTQYF
TGTGCCAGCAGGGCCCCACTCAGGACCCAGTACTTC
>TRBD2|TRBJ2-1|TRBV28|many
CASRGELAGGPVAEQFF
TGTGCCAGCAGGGGCGAACTAGCGGGAGGGCCTGTTGCTGAGCAGTTCTTC
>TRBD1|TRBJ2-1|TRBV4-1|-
CASRRTGDNEQFF
TGCGCCAGCAGACGGACAGGGGACAATGAGCAGTTCTTC
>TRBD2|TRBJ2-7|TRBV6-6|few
CASSYGGRYYEQYF
TGTGCCAGCAGTTACGGCGGGAGGTACTACGAGCAGTACTTC
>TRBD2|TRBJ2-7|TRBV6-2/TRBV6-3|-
CASRTAGAAYEQYF
TGTGCCAGCAGAACAGCGGGAGCGGCCTACGAGCAGTACTTC
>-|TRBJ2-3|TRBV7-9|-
CASSLAFRERTDTQYF
TGTGCCAGCAGCTTAGCGTTCCGGGAGAGAACAGATACGCAGTATTTT